Listed here are 3 T cell receptor beta chains from one sample, sequenced in a study of regulatory T cells in long-lasting Graves disease. Time point here: newly diagnosed GD, antithyroid drugs for less than 3 months. From RNA extracted from PBMCs, the TCR library was made. Construction of the TCR beta libraries employed iRepertoire HTBI primers in conjunction with Arm-PCR of CDR3 regions. TCRdb fed the multiplex PCR reads into MiXCR, producing one record per CDR3 protein. Of a few hundred thousand distinct CDR3 sequences detected, 20% to 25% appear once; the ten largest clones hold roughly 13%. Here the sequenced sample was peripheral blood mononuclear cells (PBMCs), taken at new diagnosis, from a patient treated with antithyroid drugs. These receptor sequences come from a female donor with Graves disease.

At least ten counts were recorded for this clonotype. The V and J genes are TRBV5-1 and TRBJ2-5; D is perhaps TRBD1 (6 bases). The V end lost 4 bases, the J end lost 0 bases, and 10 bases lay between the germline ends. Germline V gives CDR1 SGHRS, CDR2 YFSETQ. This CDR3 region has 14 residues. The CDR3 coding sequence is TGCGCCAGCAGCCCCACAGGGTACCAAGAGACCCAGTACTTC. It codes for CASSPTGYQETQYF.

Many counts were recorded for this clonotype. This chain links TRBV28 with TRBJ2-1; no definite D call. The germline gives CDR1 MDHEN, CDR2 SYDVKM. The CDR3 contains 15 residues. The V gene lost 2 bases and the J gene lost 4 bases, with 12 bases spanning the gap. The CDR3 nucleotides are TGTGCCAGCAGTTTAACCTGGGAAGGTTACAATGAGCAGTTCTTC. Translating it yields CASSLTWEGYNEQFF.

In this sample, this clonotype turned up a few times. CDR3 bases: TGCAGTGCTAGAGGGGACCTTGGAAACACCATATATTTT. Its translation is CSARGDLGNTIYF. V and J are TRBV20-1 and TRBJ1-3; D possibly corresponds to TRBD1 (5 bases). In germline, CDR1 is DFQATT, CDR2 SNEGSKA (reference sequence). The CDR3 loop spans 13 amino acids. V was clipped by 1 base and J by 3 bases, with 7 bases between them.